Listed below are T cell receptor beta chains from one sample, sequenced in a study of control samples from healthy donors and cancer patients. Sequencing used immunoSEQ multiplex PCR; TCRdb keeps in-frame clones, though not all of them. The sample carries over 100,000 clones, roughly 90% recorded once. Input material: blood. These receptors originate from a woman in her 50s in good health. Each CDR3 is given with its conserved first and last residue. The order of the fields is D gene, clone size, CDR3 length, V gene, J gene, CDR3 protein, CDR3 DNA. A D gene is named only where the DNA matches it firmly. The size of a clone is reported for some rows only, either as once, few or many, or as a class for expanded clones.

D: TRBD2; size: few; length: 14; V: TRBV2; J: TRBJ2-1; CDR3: CASRNSGRYNEQFF; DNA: TGTGCCAGCAGAAATAGCGGGAGGTACAATGAGCAGTTCTTC
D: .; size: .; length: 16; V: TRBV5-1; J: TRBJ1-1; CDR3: CASSFRPETVNTEAFF; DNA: TGCGCCAGCAGCTTCCGCCCCGAGACTGTGAACACTGAAGCTTTCTTT
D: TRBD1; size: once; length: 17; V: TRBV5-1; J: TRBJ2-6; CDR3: CASSYGQAVSGANVLTF; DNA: TGCGCCAGCAGCTACGGACAGGCGGTCTCTGGGGCCAACGTCCTGACTTTC
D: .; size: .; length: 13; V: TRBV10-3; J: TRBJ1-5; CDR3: CAIRVGEGQPQHF; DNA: TGTGCCATCAGGGTAGGGGAGGGACAGCCCCAGCATTTT
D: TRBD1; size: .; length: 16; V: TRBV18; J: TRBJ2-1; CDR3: CASSPRKGQTFNEQFF; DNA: TGTGCCAGCTCACCGCGAAAGGGACAGACCTTTAATGAGCAGTTCTTC
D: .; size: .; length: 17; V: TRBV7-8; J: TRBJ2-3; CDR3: CASSLRSRQSSTDTQYF; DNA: TGTGCCAGCAGCCTCAGATCAAGACAGTCTAGCACAGATACGCAGTATTTT
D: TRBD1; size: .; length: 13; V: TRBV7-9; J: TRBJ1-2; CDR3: CASSLAGTGVVTF; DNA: TGTGCCAGCAGCTTAGCCGGGACAGGGGTAGTCACCTTC
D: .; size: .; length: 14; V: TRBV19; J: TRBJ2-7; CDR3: CASRRNKLSYEQYF; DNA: TGTGCCAGTAGAAGAAACAAGTTATCCTACGAGCAGTACTTC
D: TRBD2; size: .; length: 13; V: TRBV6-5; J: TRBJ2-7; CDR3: CASRKGLALEQYF; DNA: TGTGCCAGCAGAAAGGGACTAGCACTCGAGCAGTACTTC
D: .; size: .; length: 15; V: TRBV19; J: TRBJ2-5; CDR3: CASSIVSQSQETQYF; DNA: TGTGCCAGTAGTATAGTAAGTCAGAGCCAAGAGACCCAGTACTTC
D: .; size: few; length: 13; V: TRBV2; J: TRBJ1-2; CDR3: CASLLGMVVGYTF; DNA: TGTGCCAGCCTGCTGGGGATGGTAGTCGGCTACACCTTC